Presented here are 15 T cell receptor beta chains from one specimen sequenced in a study of CD8 T cells in Susac syndrome. About 0.45 to 1 ug RNA was reverse transcribed with random hexamers. MiXCR, run by TCRdb on the immunoSEQ multiplex PCR reads, gives a single entry per CDR3 protein. Of hundreds of thousands of distinct CDR3 sequences in the sample, around 85% were seen once. The sequenced sample consisted of CD8+ T cells from PBMCs. The receptors shown here come from a human donor with multiple sclerosis.

This clonotype is a singleton in its sample. The CDR3 DNA reads as TGTGCCAGCAGTGAATCCCAGCGGGGGGGCCTCACAGATACGCAGTATTTT. Translating gives CASSESQRGGLTDTQYF. The genes are TRBV25-1 and TRBJ2-3; 10 nucleotides align to TRBD2. This CDR3 is 17 amino acids long. With 1 base clipped from V and 2 bases from J, the junction kept 6 bases outside the gene matches. Per germline, CDR1 MGHDK and CDR2 SYGVNS.

The V and J genes are TRBV4-1 and TRBJ1-1; D ambiguous. Trimming stripped 0 bases from V and 4 bases from J, with 12 bases between. The CDR3 length is 15 residues. Germline loops: CDR1 MGHRA, CDR2 YSYEKL. The CDR3 bases are TGCGCCAGCAGCCAAGAAGAACGGGTGACCACTGAAGCTTTCTTT. Residues: CASSQEERVTTEAFF.

The chain carries TRBV2 and TRBJ2-7, with 11 bases that match TRBD1. The germline CDR1 and CDR2 sequences are SNHLY and FYNNEI. The ends lost 9 bases at V and 6 bases at J; junction bases unmatched: 4. CDR3 size: 12 residues. This CDR3 is CARTGTGGEQYF. As DNA, the CDR3 is TGTGCCAGAACCGGGACAGGGGGCGAGCAGTACTTC.

This chain links TRBV7-9 with TRBJ1-1; D uncertain. Trimming removed 1 base from V and 1 base from J, with 10 bases in between. The CDR3 is 15 amino acids. Germline CDR1 reads SEHNR; CDR2 reads FQNEAQ (reference sequence). The CDR3 DNA reads TGTGCCAGCAGCTTAGGGGGAAAGGGGAACACTGAAGCTTTCTTT. Protein sequence: CASSLGGKGNTEAFF.

The V and J genes are TRBV7-6 and TRBJ2-5; perhaps TRBD2 as D (6 bases). Trimming removed 2 bases at V and 4 bases at J, with 14 bases between. The CDR3 is 15 amino acids. Germline CDR1 reads SGHVS; CDR2 reads FNYEAQ. CDR3 sequence: CASSLSFSAGETQYF. Here the CDR3 DNA reads TGTGCCAGCAGCTTAAGTTTTTCAGCGGGAGAGACCCAGTACTTC.

The rearrangement uses TRBV4-2 and TRBJ1-4, with D perhaps matching TRBD1 (5 bases). Trimming removed 0 bases from V and 6 bases from J, with 14 bases in between. The CDR3 is 16 amino acids. Germline V gene data show CDR1 as LGHNA and CDR2 as YNFKEQ. Here the CDR3 reads CASSQDITVGDEKLFF. The CDR3 DNA sequence: TGTGCCAGCAGCCAAGATATTACAGTGGGGGATGAAAAACTGTTTTTT.

V gene TRBV6-5 combines with J gene TRBJ2-5, with D perhaps matching TRBD2 (5 bases). Trimming left V 1 base short and J 3 bases short, with 9 bases between. This CDR3 spans 14 amino acids. The germline CDR1 and CDR2 sequences are MNHEY and SVGAGI. The CDR3 is CASSYFSGKETQYF. CDR3 coding DNA: TGTGCCAGCAGTTACTTTTCGGGGAAAGAGACCCAGTACTTC.

The chain uses TRBV27 and TRBJ2-7; 7 nucleotides line up with TRBD1. This CDR3 contains 14 residues. Germline V gene sequence: CDR1 MNHEY, CDR2 SMNVEV (reference sequence). Trimming at V came to 6 bases and at J to 2 bases, leaving 7 bases not matched to a gene. This CDR3 is CASREGDRPYEQYF. CDR3 nucleotides: TGTGCCAGCAGAGAGGGGGACAGACCCTACGAGCAGTACTTC.

As concerns this clonotype: One end of the junction is discordant with germline, which a read error may explain. This chain connects TRBV29-1 to TRBJ1-3, with no clear D. CDR1 and CDR2 from the germline V gene are SQVTM and ANQGSEA. The length of the CDR3 is 10 residues. Here the CDR3 DNA reads TGCAGCGTCGAAGACGACACCATATATTTT. This translates into CSVEDDTIYF.

The genes are TRBV27 and TRBJ2-7; D is possibly TRBD2 (5 bases). CDR1 and CDR2 from the germline V gene are MNHEY and SMNVEV (reference sequence). The CDR3 totals 13 residues. The ends were cut back, 4 bases at V and 9 bases at J, with 16 bases in the middle. Here the CDR3 DNA reads TGTGCCAGCAGTTCCTTTGGGCGGGTGGGGCAGTACTTC. Its protein is CASSSFGRVGQYF.

The V and J genes are TRBV11-2 and TRBJ2-7; D is undetermined. Germline V lookup: CDR1 SGHAT, CDR2 FQNNGV. The V and J ends lost 5 bases and 1 base respectively, with 12 bases between them. This CDR3 spans 14 amino acids. The CDR3 DNA reads as TGTGCCAGCAGCGGGGTGATGGGGTCCTACGAGCAGTACTTC. It translates to CASSGVMGSYEQYF. The whole variable domain, filled in from reference TRBV11-2 and TRBJ2-7, reads EAGVAQSPRYKIIEKRQSVAFWCNPISGHATLYWYQQILGQGPKLLIQFQNNGVVDDSQLPKDRFSAERLKGVDSTLKIQPAKLEDSAVYLCASSGVMGSYEQYFGPGTRLTVT.

The rearrangement links TRBV24-1 to TRBJ1-1, with D uncertain. The CDR3 totals 16 residues. The V end was cut by 9 bases, the J end by 1 base, with 20 bases between. The germline gives CDR1 KGHDR, CDR2 SFDVKD. The CDR3 coding sequence is TGTGCCACCCCGTGCGGCGACGGGCGCGGGAACACTGAAGCTTTCTTT. Amino acids: CATPCGDGRGNTEAFF.

The rearrangement joins TRBV6-5 to TRBJ2-1, with D tentatively TRBD1 (6 bases). Germline assignment: CDR1 MNHEY and CDR2 SVGAGI. This CDR3 has 16 residues. The ends were cut back, 2 bases at V and 0 bases at J, with 11 bases in the middle. The CDR3 coding sequence is TGTGCCAGCAGTTACGACAGGAGGAGCTCCTACAATGAGCAGTTCTTC. This codes for CASSYDRRSSYNEQFF.

The chain uses TRBV20-1 and TRBJ2-7; a possible D gene is TRBD1 (6 bases). Trimming left V 1 base short and J 4 bases short, with 11 bases between. Germline CDR1 is DFQATT and CDR2 is SNEGSKA (reference sequence). The CDR3 is made up of 13 amino acids. CDR3 sequence: CSARVKDRYEQYF. CDR3 coding DNA: TGCAGTGCTAGAGTGAAAGACAGGTACGAGCAGTACTTC.

This clonotype has a handful of counts. The rearrangement links TRBV2 to TRBJ2-7; no firm D call. The germline V and J ends were trimmed by 8 bases and 5 bases, with 4 bases remaining between them. The CDR3 totals 9 residues. Germline CDR1 SNHLY, CDR2 FYNNEI. The chain's CDR3 is CASGNEQYF. For the CDR3, the DNA is TGTGCCAGCGGAAACGAGCAGTACTTC.